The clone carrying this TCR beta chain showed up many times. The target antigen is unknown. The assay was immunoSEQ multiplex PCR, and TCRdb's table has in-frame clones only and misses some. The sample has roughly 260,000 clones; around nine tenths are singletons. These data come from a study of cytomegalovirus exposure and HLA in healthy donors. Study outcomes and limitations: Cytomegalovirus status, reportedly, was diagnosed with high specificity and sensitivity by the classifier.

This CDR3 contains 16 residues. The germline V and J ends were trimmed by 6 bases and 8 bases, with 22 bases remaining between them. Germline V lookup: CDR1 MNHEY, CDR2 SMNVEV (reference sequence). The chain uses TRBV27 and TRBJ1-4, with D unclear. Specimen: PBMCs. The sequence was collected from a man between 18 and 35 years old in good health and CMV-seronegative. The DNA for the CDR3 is TGTGCCAGCAGCAAAACAACCGGGAGAATAGAGGAAAAACTGTTTTTT. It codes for CASSKTTGRIEEKLFF.